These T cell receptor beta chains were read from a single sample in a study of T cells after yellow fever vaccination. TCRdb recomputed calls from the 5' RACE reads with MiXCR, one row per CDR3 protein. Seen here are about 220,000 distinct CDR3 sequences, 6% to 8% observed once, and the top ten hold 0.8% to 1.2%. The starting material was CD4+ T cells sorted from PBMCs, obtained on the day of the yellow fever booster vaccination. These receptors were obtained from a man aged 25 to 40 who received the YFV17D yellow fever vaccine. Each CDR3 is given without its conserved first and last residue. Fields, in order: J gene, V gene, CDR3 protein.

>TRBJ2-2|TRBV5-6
ASSLTSGATGELF
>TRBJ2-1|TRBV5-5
ARGPTVLDEQF
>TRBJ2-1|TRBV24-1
ATAREGPNEQF
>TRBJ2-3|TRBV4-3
ASSQDSGISDTQY
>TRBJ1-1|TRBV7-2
ASSLKRDSVMNTEAF
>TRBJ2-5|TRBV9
ASSVATREGQETQY
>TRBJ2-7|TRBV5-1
ASSGSSGLAGVLNYEQY
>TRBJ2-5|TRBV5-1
ASSFETGETQY
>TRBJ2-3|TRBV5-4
ASSLGTSGSRTDTQY
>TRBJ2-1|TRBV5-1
ASSVSSNEQF
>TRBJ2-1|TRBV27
ASRGEPGQAHNEQF
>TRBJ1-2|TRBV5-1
ASSLTDRVYGYT
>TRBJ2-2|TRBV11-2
ASSTTYRPGGITGELF
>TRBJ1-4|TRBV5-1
ASRKPTGALNEKLF
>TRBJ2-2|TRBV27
ASSFRLANTGELF
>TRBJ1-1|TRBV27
ASSFLDRLNTEAF
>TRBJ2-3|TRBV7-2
ASSPGTDTQY
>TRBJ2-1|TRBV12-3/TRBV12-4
ASSWGTSRDEQF
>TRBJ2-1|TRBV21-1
ASSKGGLRDEQF